This T cell receptor beta chain originates from a study of cytomegalovirus exposure and HLA in healthy donors. Researchers ran the PCR with 60 Vbeta and 13 Jbeta primers. Profiled with immunoSEQ multiplex PCR; TCRdb holds only in-frame clones, not every one. Of some 77,000 clones in the sample, 80% were seen once. With regard to this clone: Its antigen is unknown.

Broader study findings: Some V segments, including TRBV6-2 and TRBV6-3, were excluded as indistinguishable. Earlier analysis found most TCR beta V segments productive about 87% or about 30% of the time. Rare TCR sequences dominated, though some public TCRs recurred in many donors.

The CDR3 is made up of 15 amino acids. V lost 4 bases to trimming and J lost 5 bases; unmatched junction nucleotides: 7. The V gene's germline CDR1 is SGHRS and CDR2 YFSETQ. This chain connects TRBV5-1 to TRBJ1-2, with TRBD1 matching over 11 bases. Material: PBMCs. This sequence was found in a man aged 50 to 59 in good health and CMV-seropositive. The CDR3 here is CASSQRTGGTYGYTF. CDR3 bases: TGCGCCAGCAGCCAGAGGACAGGGGGCACATATGGCTACACCTTC.